This T cell receptor (beta chain) was sequenced in a study of CD8+CD57+ T cells in acquired aplastic anemia. General observations from the study: Overlapping CD8+ CDR3 repertoires of patients and controls contained approximately 29 shared sequences.

The use of genomic DNA as template underpinned the TCR beta VDJ and CDR3 profiling. Using its own MiXCR run on the reads, TCRdb lists one record per CDR3 protein. The sample consists of about 190,000 distinct CDR3 sequences, approximately 50% of them appearing once. Of note for this clonotype: What it binds is unknown.

The sample comprised sorted CD4+, CD8+, or CD8+CD57+ T cells (not recorded which) from PBMCs. This receptor was obtained from a human donor in good health, serving as a control.

Here the CDR3 reads CASSDGAPGTGELFF. The CDR3 bases are TGTGCCAGCAGCGACGGGGCGCCGGGCACCGGGGAGCTGTTTTTT. The chain combines TRBV2 with TRBJ2-2; D tentatively fits TRBD1 or TRBD2 (5 bases each). V shed 6 bases and J shed 4 bases, with 15 bases lying between them. Germline V gene lookup returns CDR1 SNHLY and CDR2 FYNNEI. This CDR3 contains 15 residues.